This T cell receptor beta chain was recovered during a study of blood T cells in healthy people across ages. About the research overall: Template switching recovered approximately one barcoded beta molecule for every two T cells. Study outcomes and limitations: Diversity was higher, and naive CD4+ cells more numerous, in long-lived donors than in aged donors.

About this clonotype itself: Its antigen remains unknown.

The CDR3 runs 17 residues. V gave up 2 bases and J gave up 4 bases; unmatched junction bases: 13. Germline CDR1 SGHTA, CDR2 FQGNSA. PCR was performed a second time for about 6 to 12 cycles using a sample-barcoded 5' primer and a J-beta primer mix. MiXCR, applied by TCRdb to the 5' RACE reads, yields one record per CDR3 protein. There are over 1,500,000 distinct CDR3 sequences in the sample; 30% to 40% occur only once, and roughly 24% lies in the top ten. The chain combines TRBV7-2 with TRBJ2-7; 8 bases agree with TRBD2. Sequenced sample: blood. The receptor was derived from a human donor in good health. CDR3 protein: CASSLKSGSPLPYEQYF. The CDR3 DNA reads TGTGCCAGCAGCTTAAAGAGCGGGAGCCCTCTTCCTTACGAGCAGTACTTC.